This TCR beta chain emerged from a study of tumor and adjacent non-tumor tissue in lung cancer (dated by TCRdb to 2016 to 2018). General notes on the study: Patients with adenocarcinoma (12), squamous cell carcinoma (2) and small cell lung cancer (1) were included in the cohort. The roughly 15 patients were aged roughly 30 to 76 years, included approximately ten men and 5 women, and had TNM stage I to III disease. In total, sequencing yielded 125,075,908 productive TCRbeta reads, which works out to an average of approximately 4 million reads per sample. The study compared bulk TCRbeta repertoires between lung tumor tissue and matched distant non-tumor lung tissue from fewer than 19 lung cancer patients. For each patient, one tumor sample and one normal lung sample were taken, giving thirty paired specimens that underwent TCRbeta CDR3 sequencing. What the authors observed across the whole study: The methods do not name the sequencing platform or mention unique molecular identifiers. Because peripheral blood was not sequenced, blood TCRbeta repertoires in the lung cancer patients of the study were not examined. Significantly higher TCR diversity (inverse Simpson) was observed in tumor tissue than in normal lung tissue (roughly 470 vs 170, P = 0.0075, Mann-Whitney U test). TCR diversity was significantly higher in younger patients, and higher tumor TCR diversity was associated with shorter overall and disease-free survival. Only about 14 patients were in the cohort, and the authors stated that larger samples and more detailed clinical data are needed. The top 100 clones accounted for a significantly larger cumulative portion of the repertoire in normal lung than in tumor tissue.

The library was made by multiplex PCR. Reads for this sample came from an Illumina HiSeq 2500. TCRbeta libraries were constructed through three rounds of nested PCR with primers (Table S4) according to protocols adapted from ARM-PCR. Before sequencing, PCR products in the 200-500 bp range were cut out of the gel and cleaned up using the QIAquick gel extraction kit. The study's own analysis went as follows. Reads were cleaned using Trimmomatic, were merged into complete CDR3 sequences using FLASH, and were assigned to V(D)J germline segments using MiTCR. VDJtools was used to compute clonal diversity as the inverse Simpson's index. In-frame sequences without a premature stop codon were defined as productive reads. TCRdb applied fastp at Q25 and MiXCR to the public reads, then kept only in-frame beta chains. Merged by CDR3 protein, the rows form single entries marked with the most common genes and DNA. The V and J calls were determined by TCRdb, not by the authors. This sample is represented by about 110,000 distinct CDR3 sequences; 60% to 65% of them were singletons. Around 17% of the sample is held by the ten biggest clonotypes.

V and J are truncated by 5 bases and 6 bases respectively, leaving an intervening sequence of 16 bases. The germline V gene (reference sequence) sets CDR1 to SEHNR and CDR2 to FQNEAQ. Measured from the cysteine to the phenylalanine, the CDR3 is 14 residues long. Of all the DNA, just the CDR3 is kept, 42 bases in frame from base 1. Bulk unsorted tissue served as the source for RNA extraction, and RNA quality was assessed using a NanoDrop ND-1000 and an Agilent 2100. Normal lung samples were distant non-tumor tissue taken more than 3 cm from the tumor edge. Donors were newly diagnosed lung cancer patients admitted for thoracic surgery in China between August and November 2014, without prior chemotherapy. Patients who had received previous radiotherapy or chemotherapy, or who had another concurrent cancer, were excluded from the study. Pieces of surgical tissue measuring about 1-2 cm3 were kept in RNAlater solution and held at -80 degrees C until needed.

This clonotype has a count of ten or more. What antigen it recognizes has not been identified. Within one base of it there is no much larger clone, and no base qualities were kept. The chain joins TRBV7-9 to TRBJ1-2, with the identity of the D gene unclear. The sequence came from a man between 60 and 75 years old with non-small cell lung cancer. The sample comprised distant non-tumor lung tissue. The bases read TGTGCCAGCAGCGGCGACTTTTGGAGTAATGGCTACACCTTC. Its translation reads: CASSGDFWSNGYTF.